This TCR beta chain was recorded in a study of OX40 agonist ivuxolimab in advanced cancers. As for the study in general: An anti-OX40 (CD134) antibody with agonistic activity, ivuxolimab, was administered to patients. At 0.01 to 10 mg/kg, ivuxolimab was administered intravenously to patients every 2 weeks.

General observations from the study: At doses 0.1 to 3.0 mg/kg, CD4+ and CD8+ clones expanded.

Autoimmune disease history or systemic immunosuppression barred patients. CDR1 SEHNR and CDR2 FQNEAQ come from the germline V gene (reference sequence). CDR3 length equals 15 residues. V trimming: 5 bases; J trimming: 2 bases; junction bases outside the gene matches: 4. Using immunoSEQ multiplex PCR, the repertoire was profiled, and TCRdb retains in-frame clones only, with some absent. The sample records around 93,000 clones, about 87% being singletons. In regard to this clone: What it recognizes is unknown.

The starting material was CD4+ or CD8+ T cells sorted from blood, obtained in a trial of the OX40 agonist ivuxolimab. This receptor was obtained from an adult with an advanced solid tumor such as melanoma, head and neck, liver or kidney cancer. The V and J genes are TRBV7-9 and TRBJ2-3; 10 bases are a match to TRBD2. The CDR3 loop is CASSITSGATDTQYF. The CDR3 nucleotides read TGTGCCAGCAGCATCACTAGCGGGGCCACAGATACGCAGTATTTT.